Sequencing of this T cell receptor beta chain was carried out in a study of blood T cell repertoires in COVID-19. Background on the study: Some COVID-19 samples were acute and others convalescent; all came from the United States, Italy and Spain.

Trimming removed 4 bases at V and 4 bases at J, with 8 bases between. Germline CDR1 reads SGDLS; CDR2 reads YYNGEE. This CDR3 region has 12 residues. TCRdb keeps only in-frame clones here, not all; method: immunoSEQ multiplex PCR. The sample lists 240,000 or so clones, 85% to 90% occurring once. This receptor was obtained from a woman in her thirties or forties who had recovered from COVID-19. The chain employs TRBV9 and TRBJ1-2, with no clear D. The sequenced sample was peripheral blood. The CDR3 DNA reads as TGTGCCAGCAGCCCCCCGGGCTATGGCTACACCTTC. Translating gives CASSPPGYGYTF.